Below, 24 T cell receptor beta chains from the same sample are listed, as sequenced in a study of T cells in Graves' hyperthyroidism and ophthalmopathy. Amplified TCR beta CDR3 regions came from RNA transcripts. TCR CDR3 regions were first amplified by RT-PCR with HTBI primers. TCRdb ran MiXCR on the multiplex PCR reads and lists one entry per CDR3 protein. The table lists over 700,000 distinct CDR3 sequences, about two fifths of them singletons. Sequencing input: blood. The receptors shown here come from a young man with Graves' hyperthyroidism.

DNA for the CDR3: TGTGCCAGCAGGAGGGAGCGGGGGAACACTGAAGCTTTCTTT. It yields the protein CASRRERGNTEAFF. The chain couples TRBV2 to TRBJ1-1; no clear D gene. The CDR3 is made up of 14 amino acids. Germline V gives CDR1 SNHLY, CDR2 FYNNEI. Trimming took 6 bases from V and 1 from J, leaving 12 bases between them.

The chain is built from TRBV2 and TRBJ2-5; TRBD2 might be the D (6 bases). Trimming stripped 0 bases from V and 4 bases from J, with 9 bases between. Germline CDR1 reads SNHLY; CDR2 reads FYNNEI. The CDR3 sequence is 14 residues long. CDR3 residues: CASSEAGGLETQYF. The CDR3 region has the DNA TGTGCCAGCAGTGAAGCGGGAGGTTTAGAGACCCAGTACTTC.

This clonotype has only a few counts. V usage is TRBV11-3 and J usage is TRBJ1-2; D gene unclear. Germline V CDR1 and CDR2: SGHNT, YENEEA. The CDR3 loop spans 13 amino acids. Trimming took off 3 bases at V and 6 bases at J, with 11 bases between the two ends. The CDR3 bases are TGTGCCAGCAGCTTGGATATACTCGATGGCTACACCTTC. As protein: CASSLDILDGYTF.

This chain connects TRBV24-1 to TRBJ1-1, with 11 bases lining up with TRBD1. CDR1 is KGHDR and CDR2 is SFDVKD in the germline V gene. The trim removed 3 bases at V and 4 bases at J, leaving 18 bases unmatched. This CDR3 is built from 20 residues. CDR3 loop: CATSDGPWGQGEKKSTEAFF. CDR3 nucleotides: TGTGCCACCAGTGATGGACCCTGGGGACAGGGGGAAAAGAAGAGCACTGAAGCTTTCTTT.

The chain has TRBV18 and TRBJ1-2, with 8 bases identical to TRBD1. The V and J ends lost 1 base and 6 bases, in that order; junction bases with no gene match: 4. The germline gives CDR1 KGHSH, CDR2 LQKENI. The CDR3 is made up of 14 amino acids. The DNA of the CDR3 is TGTGCCAGCTCACCACGTGCAGGGGGCCATGGCTACACCTTC. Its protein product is CASSPRAGGHGYTF.

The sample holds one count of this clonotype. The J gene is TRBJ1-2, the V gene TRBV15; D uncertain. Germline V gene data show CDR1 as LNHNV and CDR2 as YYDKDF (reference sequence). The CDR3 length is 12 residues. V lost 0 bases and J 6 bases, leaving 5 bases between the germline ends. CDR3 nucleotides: TGTGCCACCAGCAGAGAGTCGGATGGCTACACCTTC. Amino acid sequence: CATSRESDGYTF.

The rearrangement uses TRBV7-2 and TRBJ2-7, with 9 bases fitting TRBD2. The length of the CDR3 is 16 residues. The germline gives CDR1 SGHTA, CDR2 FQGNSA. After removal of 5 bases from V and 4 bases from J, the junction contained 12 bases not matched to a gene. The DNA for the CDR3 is TGTGCCAGCAGCACCCTGAGCGGGAGGACCATATACGAGCAGTACTTC. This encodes CASSTLSGRTIYEQYF. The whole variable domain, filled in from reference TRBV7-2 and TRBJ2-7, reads GAGVSQSPSNKVTEKGKDVELRCDPISGHTALYWYRQSLGQGLEFLIYFQGNSAPDKSGLPSDRFSAERTGGSVSTLTIQRTQQEDSAVYLCASSTLSGRTIYEQYFGPGTRLTVT.

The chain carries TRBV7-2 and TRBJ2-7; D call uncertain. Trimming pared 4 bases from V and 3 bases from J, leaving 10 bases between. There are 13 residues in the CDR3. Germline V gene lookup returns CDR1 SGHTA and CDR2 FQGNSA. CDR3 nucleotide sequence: TGTGCCAGCAGCTCCTTAAGGCGCTACGAGCAGTACTTC. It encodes CASSSLRRYEQYF.

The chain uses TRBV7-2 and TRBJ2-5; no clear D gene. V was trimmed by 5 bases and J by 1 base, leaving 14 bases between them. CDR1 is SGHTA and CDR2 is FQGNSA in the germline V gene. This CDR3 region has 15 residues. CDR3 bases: TGTGCCAGCAGCCAAAGGGAAGCCATCCAAGAGACCCAGTACTTC. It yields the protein CASSQREAIQETQYF.

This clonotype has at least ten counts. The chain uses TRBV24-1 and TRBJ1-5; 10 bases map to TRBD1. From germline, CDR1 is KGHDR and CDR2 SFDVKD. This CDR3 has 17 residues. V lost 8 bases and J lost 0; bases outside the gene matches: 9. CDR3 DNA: TGTGCCACCAATTTTTGGGACAGGGGATATAGCAATCAGCCCCAGCATTTT. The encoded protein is CATNFWDRGYSNQPQHF.

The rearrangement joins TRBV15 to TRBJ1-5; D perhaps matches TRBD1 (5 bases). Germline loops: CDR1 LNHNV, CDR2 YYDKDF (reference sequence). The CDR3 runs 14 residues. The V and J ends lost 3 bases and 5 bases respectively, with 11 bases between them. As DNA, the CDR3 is TGTGCCACCAGCAGTCCCTCAGGGTATCAGCCCCAGCATTTT. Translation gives CATSSPSGYQPQHF.

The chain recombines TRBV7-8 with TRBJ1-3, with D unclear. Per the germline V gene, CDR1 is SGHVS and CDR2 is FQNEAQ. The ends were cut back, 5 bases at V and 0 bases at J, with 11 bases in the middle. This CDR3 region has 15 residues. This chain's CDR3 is CASSQKILSGNTIYF. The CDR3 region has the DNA TGTGCCAGCAGCCAAAAAATACTCTCTGGAAACACCATATATTTT.

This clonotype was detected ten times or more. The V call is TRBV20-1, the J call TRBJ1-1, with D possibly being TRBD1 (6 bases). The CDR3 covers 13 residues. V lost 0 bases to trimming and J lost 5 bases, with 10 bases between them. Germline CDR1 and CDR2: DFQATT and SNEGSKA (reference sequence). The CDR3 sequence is CSARDGGTTEAFF. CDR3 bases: TGCAGTGCTAGAGATGGGGGGACAACTGAAGCTTTCTTT.

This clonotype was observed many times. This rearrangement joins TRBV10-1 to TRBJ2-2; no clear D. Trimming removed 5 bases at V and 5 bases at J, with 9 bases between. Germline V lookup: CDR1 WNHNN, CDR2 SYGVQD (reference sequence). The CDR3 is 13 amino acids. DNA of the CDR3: TGCGCCAGCAGTCGGGTCATAACCGGGGAGCTGTTTTTT. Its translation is CASSRVITGELFF.

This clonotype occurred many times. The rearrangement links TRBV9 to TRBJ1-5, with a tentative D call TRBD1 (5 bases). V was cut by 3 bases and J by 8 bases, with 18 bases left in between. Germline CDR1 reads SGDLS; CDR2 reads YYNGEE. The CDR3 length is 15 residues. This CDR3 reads CASSGGGTGKEPQHF. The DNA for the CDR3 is TGTGCCAGCAGCGGAGGAGGGACCGGTAAGGAGCCCCAGCATTTT.

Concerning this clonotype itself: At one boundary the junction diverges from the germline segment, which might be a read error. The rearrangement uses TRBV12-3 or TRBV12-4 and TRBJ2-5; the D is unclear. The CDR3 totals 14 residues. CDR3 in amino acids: CASSYSQLLETRYF. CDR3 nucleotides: TGTGCCAGCAGTTACTCCCAGCTTCTCGAGACCCGGTACTTC.

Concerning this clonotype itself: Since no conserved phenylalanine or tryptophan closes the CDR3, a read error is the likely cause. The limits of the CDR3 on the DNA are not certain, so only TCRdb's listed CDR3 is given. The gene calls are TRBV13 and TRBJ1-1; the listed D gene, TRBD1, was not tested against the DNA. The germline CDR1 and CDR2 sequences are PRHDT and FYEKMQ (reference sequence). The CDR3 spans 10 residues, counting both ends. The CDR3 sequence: CASSLPQEDV.

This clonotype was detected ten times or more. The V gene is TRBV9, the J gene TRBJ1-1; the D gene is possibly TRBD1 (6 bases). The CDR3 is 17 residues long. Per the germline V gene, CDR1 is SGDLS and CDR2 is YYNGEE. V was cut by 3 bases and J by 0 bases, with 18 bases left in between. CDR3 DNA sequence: TGTGCCAGCAGCGACGCCCCCTCGACAGGCATGAACACTGAAGCTTTCTTT. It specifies CASSDAPSTGMNTEAFF.

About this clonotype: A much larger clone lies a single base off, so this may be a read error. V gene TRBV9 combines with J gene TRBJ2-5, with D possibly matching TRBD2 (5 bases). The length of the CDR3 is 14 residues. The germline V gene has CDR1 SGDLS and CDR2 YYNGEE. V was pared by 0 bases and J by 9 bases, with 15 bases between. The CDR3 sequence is CASSVDQATEAQYF. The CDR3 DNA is TGTGCCAGCAGCGTAGATCAAGCGACGGAGGCCCAGTACTTC.

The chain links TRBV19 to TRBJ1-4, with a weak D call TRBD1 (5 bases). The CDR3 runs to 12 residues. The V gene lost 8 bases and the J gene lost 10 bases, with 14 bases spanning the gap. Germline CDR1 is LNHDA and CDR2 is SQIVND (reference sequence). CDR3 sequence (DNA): TGTGCCAGTTTCGGGGCGCAAGGAAAACTGTTTTTT. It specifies CASFGAQGKLFF.

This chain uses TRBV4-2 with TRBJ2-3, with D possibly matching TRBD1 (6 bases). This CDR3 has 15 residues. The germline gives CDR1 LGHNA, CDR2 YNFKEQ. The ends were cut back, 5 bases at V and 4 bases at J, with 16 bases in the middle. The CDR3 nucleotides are TGTGCCAGCAGCAAGGACAGCGGAGCACCAGATACGCAGTATTTT. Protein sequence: CASSKDSGAPDTQYF.

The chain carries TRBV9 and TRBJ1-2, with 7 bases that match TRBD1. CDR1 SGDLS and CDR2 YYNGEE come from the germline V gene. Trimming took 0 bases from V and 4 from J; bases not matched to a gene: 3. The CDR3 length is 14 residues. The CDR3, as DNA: TGTGCCAGCAGCGTAGATCACAGGGGCTATGGCTACACCTTC. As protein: CASSVDHRGYGYTF.

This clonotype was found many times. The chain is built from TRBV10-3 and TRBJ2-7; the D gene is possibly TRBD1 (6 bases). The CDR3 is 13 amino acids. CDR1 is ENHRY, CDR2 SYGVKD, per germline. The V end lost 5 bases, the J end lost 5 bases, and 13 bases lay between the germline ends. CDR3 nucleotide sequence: TGTGCCATCAGTCTTCGACGGGACAACGAGCAGTACTTC. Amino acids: CAISLRRDNEQYF.

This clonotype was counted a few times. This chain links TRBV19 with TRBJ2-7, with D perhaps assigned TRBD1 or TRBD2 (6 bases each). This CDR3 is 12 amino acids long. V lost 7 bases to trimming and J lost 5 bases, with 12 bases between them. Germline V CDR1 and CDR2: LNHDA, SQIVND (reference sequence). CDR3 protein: CASKGGANEQYF. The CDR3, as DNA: TGTGCCAGTAAGGGGGGAGCCAACGAGCAGTACTTC.